This TCR beta chain was captured by sequencing in a study of early stage breast cancer tumors. Study-level findings and limits: Bulk DNA sequencing of unsorted cells missed chain pairing and markers.

A remark on this clone: Its antigen is still unknown.

V was cut by 2 bases and J by 3 bases, with 11 bases left in between. Germline lookup yields CDR1 SGHTA and CDR2 FQGTGA. CDR3 size: 14 residues. Each sample had two DNA replicates, 0.45 to 0.65 ug blood or around 1.5 ug tissue. Only in-frame clones appear in the TCRdb table, and some are missing; sequencing was by immunoSEQ multiplex PCR. This sample has roughly 60,000 clones; about 83% occur once, and the top ten carry 3% to 3.5%. The chain joins TRBV7-3 to TRBJ2-7; D is unresolved. The receptor was isolated from a person aged 25 to 39 with breast cancer. Sequenced material: blood. The DNA of the CDR3 is TGTGCCAGCAGCTTAGGTCGGACGAACTACGAGCAGTACTTC. Translation gives CASSLGRTNYEQYF.